This T cell receptor (beta chain) is drawn from a study of T-cell memory formation after mild COVID-19. Study-wide points: Some clones that responded turned up in pre-infection memory, which suggests that cross-reactive memory joined in. CD4+ contracting clones were mainly CM and EM; CD8+ ones, EMRA.

This clonotype was counted between two and nine times. The antigen is undetermined. The CDR3 runs to 15 residues. In germline, CDR1 is SNHLY, CDR2 FYNNEI. The ends were cut back, 2 bases at V and 2 bases at J, with 9 bases in the middle. 5'RACE primed from the constant segment yielded TCR alpha and TCR beta cDNA libraries bearing sample barcodes and UMIs. TCRdb reprocessed the 5' RACE reads via MiXCR and lists one record per CDR3 protein. The sample shows about 290,000 distinct CDR3 sequences, roughly 18% of them seen only once. The chain couples TRBV2 to TRBJ2-2; D is possibly TRBD1 or TRBD2 (5 bases each). The sample comprised PBMCs or a T cell subset sorted from them (not recorded which). This clonotype was sampled from a man between 18 and 35 years old who had mild COVID-19 (a few samples of this study predate the infection). Cell type and time point are not known. The CDR3 DNA sequence: TGTGCCAGCAGTGAATTGGGACCAAACACCGGGGAGCTGTTTTTT. This encodes CASSELGPNTGELFF.